This TCR beta chain was captured by sequencing in a study of post-analysis software for immune sequencing data. Study-level information: Some patients lacked subtype; others had relapsing-remitting, secondary progressive or progressive-relapsing disease. Study-wide results and caveats: F-measure co-clustering was strong for batch-matched samples. Normalized Chao1 diversity was significantly reduced in patients versus controls.

A remark on this clonotype: Its cognate antigen is unknown.

Prepared libraries of TCR beta cDNA carried unique molecular identifiers. MiXCR, run by TCRdb on the PCR reads, gives a single entry per CDR3 protein. The sample holds some 450,000 distinct CDR3 sequences, around 40% seen once. Material: blood. The TCR sequence derives from a girl aged 10 to 17 with multiple sclerosis.

DNA of the CDR3: TGTGCCAGCAGTTTGATAGCAGATACGCAGTATTTT. Amino acids: CASSLIADTQYF. The chain links TRBV28 to TRBJ2-3; no reliable D call. Deletions cut 3 bases from V and 4 bases from J, with 5 bases between. Germline values: CDR1 MDHEN, CDR2 SYDVKM. The CDR3 consists of 12 residues.